This entry is about one T cell receptor beta chain. These data are taken from a study of control samples from healthy donors and cancer patients. CDR3 length: 14 residues. Germline loops: CDR1 SGHAT, CDR2 FQNNGV. Trimming cost V 4 bases and J 8 bases; bases outside gene matches: 7. Assay: immunoSEQ multiplex PCR; the TCRdb copy retains only in-frame clones and omits some. The sample includes 90,000 to 150,000 clones, 85% to 90% seen only once; the top ten take 9% to 14%. The rearrangement links TRBV11-2 to TRBJ1-4; 7 bases match TRBD1. This TCR was recovered from a man aged 25 to 40 in good health. The sequencing sample was made of blood. Here the CDR3 reads CASSSTGEREKLFF. CDR3 coding DNA: TGTGCCAGCAGCTCTACAGGGGAGAGAGAAAAACTGTTTTTT.